The source of this TCR beta chain is a study of human T cells and chemical hapten exposure. Study background: Alopecia areata, totalis or universalis affected patients, mainly female. Broader study findings: A positive correlation with patch test score was shown by PT1 expanded TCR counts.

This clonotype was counted ten times or more. The target antigen is unknown. TCRdb ran MiXCR on the RACE reads and lists one entry per CDR3 protein. The sample yields roughly 70,000 distinct CDR3 sequences, over 7.5% seen once. Described time point: patch test 1, 2 weeks after DPC sensitization. As to treatment: therapeutic diphenylcyclopropenone sensitization with weekly scalp DPC. Unfractionated whole blood was the source of the extracted total RNA. The clonotype originates from a woman between 40 and 55 years old with alopecia areata. Some clones in this sample may be carry-over from other donors' samples. The specimen was whole blood, collected in connection with sensitization to the hapten diphenylcyclopropenone (DPC).

In nucleotides, the CDR3 is TGTGCCAGCAGCCAGGGACTCCAGGGGGGTTGGGCGAATGAGCAGTTCTTC. Translation gives CASSQGLQGGWANEQFF. This chain joins TRBV5-4 and TRBJ2-1; D perhaps matches TRBD1 (7 bases). The CDR3 is made up of 17 amino acids. V gave up 4 bases and J gave up 7 bases, with 24 bases separating them. Germline CDR1 SGHNT, CDR2 YYREEE (reference sequence).